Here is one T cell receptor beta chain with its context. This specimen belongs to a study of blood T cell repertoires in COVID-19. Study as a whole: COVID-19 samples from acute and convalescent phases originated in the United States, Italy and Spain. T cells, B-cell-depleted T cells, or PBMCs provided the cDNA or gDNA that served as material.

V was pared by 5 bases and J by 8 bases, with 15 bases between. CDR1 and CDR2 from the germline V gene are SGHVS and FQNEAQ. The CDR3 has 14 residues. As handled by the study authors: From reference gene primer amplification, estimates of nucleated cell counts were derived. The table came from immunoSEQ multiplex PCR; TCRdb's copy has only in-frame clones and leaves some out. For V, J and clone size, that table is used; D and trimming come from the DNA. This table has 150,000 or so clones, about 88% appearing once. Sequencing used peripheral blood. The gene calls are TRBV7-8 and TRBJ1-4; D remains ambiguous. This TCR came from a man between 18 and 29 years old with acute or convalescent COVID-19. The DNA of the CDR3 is TGTGCCAGCAGCAGCCGGGCCTCGGGGGAAAAACTGTTTTTT. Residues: CASSSRASGEKLFF.